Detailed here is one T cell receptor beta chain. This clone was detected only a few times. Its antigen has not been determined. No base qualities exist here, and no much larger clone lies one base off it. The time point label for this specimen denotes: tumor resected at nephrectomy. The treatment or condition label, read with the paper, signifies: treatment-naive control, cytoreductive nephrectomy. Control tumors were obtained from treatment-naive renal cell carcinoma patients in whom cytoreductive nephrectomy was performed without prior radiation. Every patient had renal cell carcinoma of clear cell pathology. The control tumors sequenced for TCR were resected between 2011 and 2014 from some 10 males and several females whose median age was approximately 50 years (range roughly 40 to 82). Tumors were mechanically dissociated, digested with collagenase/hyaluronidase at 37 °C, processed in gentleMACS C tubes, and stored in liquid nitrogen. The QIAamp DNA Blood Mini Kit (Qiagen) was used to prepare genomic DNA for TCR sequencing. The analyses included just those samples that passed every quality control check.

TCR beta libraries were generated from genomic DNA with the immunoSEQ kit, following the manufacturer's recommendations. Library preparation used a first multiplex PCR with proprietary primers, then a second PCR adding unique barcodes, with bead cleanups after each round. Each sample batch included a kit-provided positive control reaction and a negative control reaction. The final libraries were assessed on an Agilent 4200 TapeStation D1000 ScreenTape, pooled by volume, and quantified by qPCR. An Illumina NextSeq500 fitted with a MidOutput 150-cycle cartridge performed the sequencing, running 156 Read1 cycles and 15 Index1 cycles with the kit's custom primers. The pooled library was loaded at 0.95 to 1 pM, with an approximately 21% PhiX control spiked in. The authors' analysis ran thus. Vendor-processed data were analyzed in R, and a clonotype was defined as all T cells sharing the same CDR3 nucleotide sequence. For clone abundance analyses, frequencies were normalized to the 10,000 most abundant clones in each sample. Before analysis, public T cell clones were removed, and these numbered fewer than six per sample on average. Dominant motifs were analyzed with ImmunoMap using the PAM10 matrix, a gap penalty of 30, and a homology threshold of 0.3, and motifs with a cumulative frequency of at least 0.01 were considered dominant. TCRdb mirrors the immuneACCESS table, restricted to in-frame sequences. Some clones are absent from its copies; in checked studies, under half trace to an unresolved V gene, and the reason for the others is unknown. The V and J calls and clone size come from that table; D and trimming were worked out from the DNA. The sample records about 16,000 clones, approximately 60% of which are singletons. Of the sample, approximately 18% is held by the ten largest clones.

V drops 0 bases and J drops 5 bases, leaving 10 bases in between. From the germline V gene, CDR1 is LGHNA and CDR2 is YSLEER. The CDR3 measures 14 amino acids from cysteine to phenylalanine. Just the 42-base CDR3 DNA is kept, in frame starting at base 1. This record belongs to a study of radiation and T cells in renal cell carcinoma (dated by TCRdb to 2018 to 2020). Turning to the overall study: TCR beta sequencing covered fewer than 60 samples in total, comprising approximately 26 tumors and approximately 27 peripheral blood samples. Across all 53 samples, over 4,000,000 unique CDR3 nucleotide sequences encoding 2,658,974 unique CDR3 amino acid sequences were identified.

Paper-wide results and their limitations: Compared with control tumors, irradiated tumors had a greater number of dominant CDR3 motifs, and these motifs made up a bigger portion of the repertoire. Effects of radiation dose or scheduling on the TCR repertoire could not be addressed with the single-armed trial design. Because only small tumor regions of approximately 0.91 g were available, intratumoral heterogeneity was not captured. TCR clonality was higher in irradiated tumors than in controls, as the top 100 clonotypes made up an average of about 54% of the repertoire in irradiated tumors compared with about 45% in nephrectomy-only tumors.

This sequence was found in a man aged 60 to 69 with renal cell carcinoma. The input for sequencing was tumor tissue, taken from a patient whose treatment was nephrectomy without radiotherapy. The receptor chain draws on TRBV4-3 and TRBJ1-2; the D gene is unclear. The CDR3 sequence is CASSQDRVGYGYTF. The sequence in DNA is TGCGCCAGCAGCCAAGATAGGGTAGGGTATGGCTACACCTTC.